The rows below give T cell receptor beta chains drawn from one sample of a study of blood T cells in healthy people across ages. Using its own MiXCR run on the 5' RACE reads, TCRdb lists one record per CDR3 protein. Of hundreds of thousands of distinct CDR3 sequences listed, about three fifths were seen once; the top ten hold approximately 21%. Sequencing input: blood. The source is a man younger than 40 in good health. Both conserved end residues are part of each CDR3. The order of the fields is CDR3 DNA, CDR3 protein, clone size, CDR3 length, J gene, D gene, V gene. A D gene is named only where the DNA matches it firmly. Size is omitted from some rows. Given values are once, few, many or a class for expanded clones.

cdr3_nt: TGTGCCAGCAGCCGACGGACGGCCGAGTATGGCTACACCTTC; cdr3_aa: CASSRRTAEYGYTF; clone_size: -; cdr3_length: 14; j_call: TRBJ1-2; d_call: -; v_call: TRBV7-2
cdr3_nt: TGCAGCGCCTCACCGCTAGTTGATACGCAGTATTTT; cdr3_aa: CSASPLVDTQYF; clone_size: -; cdr3_length: 12; j_call: TRBJ2-3; d_call: -; v_call: TRBV29-1
cdr3_nt: TGCGCCAGCAGCCAAAGGGACAGGGAACTGTTTTTT; cdr3_aa: CASSQRDRELFF; clone_size: -; cdr3_length: 12; j_call: TRBJ1-4; d_call: TRBD1; v_call: TRBV4-3
cdr3_nt: TGTGCCAGCAGTTTCCCAGGGAGCAACGAGCAGTACTTC; cdr3_aa: CASSFPGSNEQYF; clone_size: -; cdr3_length: 13; j_call: TRBJ2-7; d_call: -; v_call: TRBV12-3/TRBV12-4
cdr3_nt: TGCGCCAGCAGCTCGGAAGTATACTATGGCTACACCTTC; cdr3_aa: CASSSEVYYGYTF; clone_size: few; cdr3_length: 13; j_call: TRBJ1-2; d_call: -; v_call: TRBV5-1
cdr3_nt: TGTGCCAGCAGTTACAGGCCGGGACAGTTCACAGGGGGGCAGTTCTTC; cdr3_aa: CASSYRPGQFTGGQFF; clone_size: -; cdr3_length: 16; j_call: TRBJ2-1; d_call: TRBD1; v_call: TRBV6-6
cdr3_nt: TGTGCCAGCAGCTTAGGCCTCTGGGGCGGCGGCGGAAAATACAATGAGCAGTTCTTC; cdr3_aa: CASSLGLWGGGGKYNEQFF; clone_size: few; cdr3_length: 19; j_call: TRBJ2-1; d_call: -; v_call: TRBV13
cdr3_nt: TGCAGCGTTGACAGTGTGGGAGGGCTCGACAATGAGCAGTTCTTC; cdr3_aa: CSVDSVGGLDNEQFF; clone_size: -; cdr3_length: 15; j_call: TRBJ2-1; d_call: TRBD2; v_call: TRBV29-1
cdr3_nt: TGTGCCAGCAGTTACTTGGTAGTCGGCCTAAGCGAGCAGTACTTC; cdr3_aa: CASSYLVVGLSEQYF; clone_size: many; cdr3_length: 15; j_call: TRBJ2-7; d_call: -; v_call: TRBV6-2/TRBV6-3
cdr3_nt: TGTGCCAGCAGTCCACGAAACCAACAGGGTACCGTCCTGACTTTC; cdr3_aa: CASSPRNQQGTVLTF; clone_size: -; cdr3_length: 15; j_call: TRBJ2-6; d_call: -; v_call: TRBV2
cdr3_nt: TGCAGTGCTAGTTTCCAGTCAGAGACCCAGTACTTC; cdr3_aa: CSASFQSETQYF; clone_size: few; cdr3_length: 12; j_call: TRBJ2-5; d_call: -; v_call: TRBV20-1